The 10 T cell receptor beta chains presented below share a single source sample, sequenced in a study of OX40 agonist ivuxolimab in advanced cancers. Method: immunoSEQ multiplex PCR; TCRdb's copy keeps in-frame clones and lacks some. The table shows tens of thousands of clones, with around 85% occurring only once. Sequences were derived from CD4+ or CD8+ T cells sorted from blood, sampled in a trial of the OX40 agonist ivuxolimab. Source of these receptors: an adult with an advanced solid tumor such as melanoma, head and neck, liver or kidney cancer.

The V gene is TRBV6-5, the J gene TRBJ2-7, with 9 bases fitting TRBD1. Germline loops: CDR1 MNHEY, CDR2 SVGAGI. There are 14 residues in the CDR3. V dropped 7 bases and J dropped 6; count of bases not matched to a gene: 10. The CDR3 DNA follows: TGTGCCAGCACCGCCGGGACAGGGCATCGCGAGCAGTACTTC. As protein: CASTAGTGHREQYF.

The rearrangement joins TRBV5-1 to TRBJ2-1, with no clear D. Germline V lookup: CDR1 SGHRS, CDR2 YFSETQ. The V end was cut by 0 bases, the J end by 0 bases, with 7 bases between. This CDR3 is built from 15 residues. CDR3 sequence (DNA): TGCGCCAGCAGCTTGGAGGCGAGCTCCTACAATGAGCAGTTCTTC. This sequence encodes CASSLEASSYNEQFF.

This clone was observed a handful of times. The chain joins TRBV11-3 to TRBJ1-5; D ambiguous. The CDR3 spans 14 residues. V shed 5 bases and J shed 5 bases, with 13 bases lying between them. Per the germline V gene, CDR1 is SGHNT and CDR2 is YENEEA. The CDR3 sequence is CASSPGVGHQPQHF. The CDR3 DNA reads TGTGCCAGCAGCCCCGGGGTGGGTCATCAGCCCCAGCATTTT.

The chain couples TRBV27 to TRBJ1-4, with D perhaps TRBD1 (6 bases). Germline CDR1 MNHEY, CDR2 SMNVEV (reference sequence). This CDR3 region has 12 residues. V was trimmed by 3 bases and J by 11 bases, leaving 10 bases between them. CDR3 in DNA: TGTGCCAGCAGTTTCGAGGGGGGGAAACTGTTTTTT. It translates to CASSFEGGKLFF.

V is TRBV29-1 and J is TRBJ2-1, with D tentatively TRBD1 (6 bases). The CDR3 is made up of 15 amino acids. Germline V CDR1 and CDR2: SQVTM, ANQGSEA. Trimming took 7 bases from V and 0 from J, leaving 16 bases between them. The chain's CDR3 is CSAGGHQNSYNEQFF. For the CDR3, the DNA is TGCAGCGCTGGGGGACACCAGAACTCCTACAATGAGCAGTTCTTC.

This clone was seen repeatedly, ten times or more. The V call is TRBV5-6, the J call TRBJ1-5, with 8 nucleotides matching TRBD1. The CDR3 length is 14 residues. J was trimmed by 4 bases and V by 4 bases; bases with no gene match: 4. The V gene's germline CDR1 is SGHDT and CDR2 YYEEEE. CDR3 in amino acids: CASSLTGGNQPQHF. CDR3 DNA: TGTGCCAGCAGCCTCACAGGGGGTAATCAGCCCCAGCATTTT. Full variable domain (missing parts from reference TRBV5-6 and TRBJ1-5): DAGVTQSPTHLIKTRGQQVTLRCSPKSGHDTVSWYQQALGQGPQFIFQYYEEEERQRGNFPDRFSGHQFPNYSSELNVNALLLGDSALYLCASSLTGGNQPQHFGDGTRLSIL.

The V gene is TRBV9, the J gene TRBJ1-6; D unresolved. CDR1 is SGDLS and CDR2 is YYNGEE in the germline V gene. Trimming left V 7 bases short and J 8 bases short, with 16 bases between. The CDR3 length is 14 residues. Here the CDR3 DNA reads TGTGCCAGCCGAGATGGGAAAGTGGATTCACCCCTCCACTTT. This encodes CASRDGKVDSPLHF.

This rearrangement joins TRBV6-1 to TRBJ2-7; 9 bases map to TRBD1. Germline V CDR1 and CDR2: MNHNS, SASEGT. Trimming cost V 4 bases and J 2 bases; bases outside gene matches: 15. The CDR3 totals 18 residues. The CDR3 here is CASSGQRQGVQGPYEQYF. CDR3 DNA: TGTGCCAGCAGTGGACAAAGACAGGGGGTCCAGGGTCCCTACGAGCAGTACTTC.

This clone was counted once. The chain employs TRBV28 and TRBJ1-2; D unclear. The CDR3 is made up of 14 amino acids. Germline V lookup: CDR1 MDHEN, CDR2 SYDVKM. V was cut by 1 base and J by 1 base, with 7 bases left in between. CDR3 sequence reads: CASSLSIDNYGYTF. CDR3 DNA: TGTGCCAGCAGTTTATCGATAGATAACTATGGCTACACCTTC.

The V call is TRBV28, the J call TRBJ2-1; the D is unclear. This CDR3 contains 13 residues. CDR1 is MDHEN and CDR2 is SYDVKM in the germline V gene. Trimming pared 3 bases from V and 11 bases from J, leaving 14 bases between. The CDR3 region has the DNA TGTGCCAGCAGTTTGGTTGGACGGGCCCAGCAGTTCTTC. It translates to CASSLVGRAQQFF.